The clone carrying this T cell receptor (beta chain) has just one count. Antigen specificity is unknown. The entry originates in a study of siplizumab effects on memory and regulatory T cells. Germline lookup yields CDR1 LNHDA and CDR2 SQIVND (reference sequence). CDR3 length: 12 amino acids. Trimming pared 9 bases from V and 4 bases from J, leaving 12 bases between. Per sample, the assay covered 80,000 to 100,000 TCR templates. Produced via immunoSEQ multiplex PCR; TCRdb's table is partial and in-frame only. The repertoire includes 65,000 to 85,000 clones, 93% of them detected once, and less than 5.5% sits in the top ten. Study-wide points: Siplizumab, the agent tested, significantly reduced alloreactive sequences traceable to unstimulated CD4+ memory cells. Researchers did not confirm the suppressive function of proliferating Tregs from siplizumab cultures. Naive T cells, seemingly more diverse than memory cells, seemed major alloresponse contributors.

This rearrangement joins TRBV19 to TRBJ1-2; D may be TRBD1 (5 bases). The TCR was taken from a human donor in good health. Sequenced: CD8+ T cells sorted from blood. CDR3 amino acids: CASREGAYGYTF. CDR3 nucleotide sequence: TGTGCCAGCAGAGAAGGGGCCTATGGCTACACCTTC.